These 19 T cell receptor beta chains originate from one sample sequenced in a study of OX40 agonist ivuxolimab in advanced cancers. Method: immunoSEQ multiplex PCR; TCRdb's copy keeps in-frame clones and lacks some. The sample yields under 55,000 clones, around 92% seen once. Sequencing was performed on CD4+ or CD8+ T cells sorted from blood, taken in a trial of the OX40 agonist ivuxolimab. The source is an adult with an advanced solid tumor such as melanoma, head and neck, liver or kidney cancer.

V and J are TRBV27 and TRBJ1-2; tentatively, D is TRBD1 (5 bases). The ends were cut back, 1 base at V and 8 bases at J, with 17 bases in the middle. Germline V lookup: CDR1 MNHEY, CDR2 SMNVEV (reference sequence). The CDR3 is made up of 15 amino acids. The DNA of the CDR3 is TGTGCCAGCAGTTTATACGCCGGGACCTCGGAAGGCTACACCTTC. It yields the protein CASSLYAGTSEGYTF.

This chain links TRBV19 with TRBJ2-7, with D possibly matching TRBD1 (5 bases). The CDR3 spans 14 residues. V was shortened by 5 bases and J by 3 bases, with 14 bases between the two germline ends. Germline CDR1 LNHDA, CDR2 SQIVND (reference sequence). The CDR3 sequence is CASSLRGQSYEQYF. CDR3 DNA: TGTGCCAGTAGTTTACGCGGACAAAGCTACGAGCAGTACTTC.

In DNA, the CDR3 is TGTGCCAGCAGCTTACGTCTAATAGCCTACGAGCAGTACTTC. Its translation is CASSLRLIAYEQYF. The chain is built from TRBV7-2 and TRBJ2-7, with no clear D. Trimming pared 2 bases from V and 2 bases from J, leaving 10 bases between. Germline CDR1 is SGHTA and CDR2 is FQGNSA. This CDR3 spans 14 amino acids.

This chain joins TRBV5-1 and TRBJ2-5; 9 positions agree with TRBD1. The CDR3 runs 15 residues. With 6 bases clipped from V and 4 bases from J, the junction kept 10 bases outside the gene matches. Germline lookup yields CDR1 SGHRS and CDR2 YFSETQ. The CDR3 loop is CASKTWDRVGETQYF. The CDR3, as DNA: TGCGCCAGCAAAACCTGGGACAGGGTGGGAGAGACCCAGTACTTC.

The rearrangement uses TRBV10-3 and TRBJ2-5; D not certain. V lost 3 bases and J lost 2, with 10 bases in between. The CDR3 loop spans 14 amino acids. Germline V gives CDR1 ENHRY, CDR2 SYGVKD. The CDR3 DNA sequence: TGTGCCATCAGTGAATCTCCTTATCAAGAGACCCAGTACTTC. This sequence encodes CAISESPYQETQYF.

CDR3: CATSRDALSGEGTEAFF. The CDR3 DNA reads as TGTGCCACCAGCAGGGACGCCCTTTCGGGGGAGGGCACTGAAGCTTTCTTT. The rearrangement joins TRBV15 to TRBJ1-1; D may be TRBD1 (5 bases). Germline CDR1 and CDR2: LNHNV and YYDKDF (reference sequence). V lost 3 bases to trimming and J lost 4 bases, with 21 bases between them. There are 17 residues in the CDR3.

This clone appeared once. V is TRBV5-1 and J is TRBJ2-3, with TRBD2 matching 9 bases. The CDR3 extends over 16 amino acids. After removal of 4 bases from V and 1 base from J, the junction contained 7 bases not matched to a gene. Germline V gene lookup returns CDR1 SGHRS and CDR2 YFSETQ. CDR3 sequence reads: CASSPILAGGTDTQYF. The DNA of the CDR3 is TGCGCCAGCAGCCCTATCTTAGCGGGAGGCACAGATACGCAGTATTTT.

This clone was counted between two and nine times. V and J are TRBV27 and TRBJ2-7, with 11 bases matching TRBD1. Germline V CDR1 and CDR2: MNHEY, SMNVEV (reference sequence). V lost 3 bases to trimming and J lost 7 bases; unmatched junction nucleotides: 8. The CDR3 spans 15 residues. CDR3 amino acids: CASSFGLGTGGEQYF. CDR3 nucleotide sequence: TGTGCCAGCAGTTTTGGCCTTGGGACAGGGGGTGAGCAGTACTTC.

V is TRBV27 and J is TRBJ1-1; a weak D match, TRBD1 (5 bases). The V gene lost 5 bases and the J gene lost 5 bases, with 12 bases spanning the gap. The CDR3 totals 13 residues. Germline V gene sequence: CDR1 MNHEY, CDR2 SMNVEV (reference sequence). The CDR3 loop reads CASSVSGYTEAFF. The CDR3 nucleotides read TGTGCCAGCAGTGTCTCAGGGTATACTGAAGCTTTCTTT.

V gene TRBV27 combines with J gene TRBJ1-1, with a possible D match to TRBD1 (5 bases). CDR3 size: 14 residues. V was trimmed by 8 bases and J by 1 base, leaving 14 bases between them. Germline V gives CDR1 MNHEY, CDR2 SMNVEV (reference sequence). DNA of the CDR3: TGTGCCAGCTCCATGGGGGGGGAGAACACTGAAGCTTTCTTT. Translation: CASSMGGENTEAFF.

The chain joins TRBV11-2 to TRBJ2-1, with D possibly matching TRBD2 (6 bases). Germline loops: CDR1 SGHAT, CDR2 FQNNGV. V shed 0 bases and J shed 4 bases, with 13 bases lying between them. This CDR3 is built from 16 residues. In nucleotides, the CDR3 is TGTGCCAGCAGCTTAGACACCGGGACTTTTTACAATGAGCAGTTCTTC. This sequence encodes CASSLDTGTFYNEQFF. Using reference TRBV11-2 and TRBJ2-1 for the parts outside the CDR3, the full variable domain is EAGVAQSPRYKIIEKRQSVAFWCNPISGHATLYWYQQILGQGPKLLIQFQNNGVVDDSQLPKDRFSAERLKGVDSTLKIQPAKLEDSAVYLCASSLDTGTFYNEQFFGPGTRLTVL.

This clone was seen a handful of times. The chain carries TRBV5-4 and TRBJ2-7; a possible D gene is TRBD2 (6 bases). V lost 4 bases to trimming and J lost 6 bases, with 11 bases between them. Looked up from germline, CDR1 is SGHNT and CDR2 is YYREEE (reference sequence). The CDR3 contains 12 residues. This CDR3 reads CASSRGVAEQYF. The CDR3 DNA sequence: TGTGCCAGCAGCCGCGGGGTGGCCGAGCAGTACTTC.

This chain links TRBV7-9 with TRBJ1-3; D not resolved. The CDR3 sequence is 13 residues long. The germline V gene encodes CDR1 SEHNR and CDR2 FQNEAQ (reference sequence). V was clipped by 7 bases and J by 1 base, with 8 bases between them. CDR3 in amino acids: CASIDGSGNTIYF. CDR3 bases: TGTGCCAGCATTGATGGGTCTGGAAACACCATATATTTT.

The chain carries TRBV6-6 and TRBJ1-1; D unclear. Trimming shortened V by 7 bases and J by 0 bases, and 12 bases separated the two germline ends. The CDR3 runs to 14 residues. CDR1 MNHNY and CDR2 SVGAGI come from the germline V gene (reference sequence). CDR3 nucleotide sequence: TGTGCCAGCATCCTGATAGGCATGAACACTGAAGCTTTCTTT. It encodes CASILIGMNTEAFF.

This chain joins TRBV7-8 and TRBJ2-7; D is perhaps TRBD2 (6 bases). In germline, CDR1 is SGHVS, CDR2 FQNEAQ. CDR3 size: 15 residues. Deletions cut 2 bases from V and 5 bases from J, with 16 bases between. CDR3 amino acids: CASSLFAGRSDEQYF. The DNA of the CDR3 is TGTGCCAGCAGCTTATTCGCCGGGAGAAGCGACGAGCAGTACTTC.

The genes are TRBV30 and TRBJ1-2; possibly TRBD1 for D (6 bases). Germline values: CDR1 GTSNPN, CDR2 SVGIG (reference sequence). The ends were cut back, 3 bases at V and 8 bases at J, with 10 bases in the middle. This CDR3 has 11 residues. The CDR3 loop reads CAWRAGAGYTF. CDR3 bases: TGTGCCTGGAGAGCGGGGGCCGGCTACACCTTC.

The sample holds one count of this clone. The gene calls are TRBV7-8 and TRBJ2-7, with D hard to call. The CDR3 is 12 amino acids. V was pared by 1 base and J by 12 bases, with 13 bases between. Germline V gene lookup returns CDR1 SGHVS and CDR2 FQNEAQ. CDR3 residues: CASSLEAGLPYF. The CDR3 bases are TGTGCCAGCAGCTTAGAGGCCGGCTTGCCGTACTTC.

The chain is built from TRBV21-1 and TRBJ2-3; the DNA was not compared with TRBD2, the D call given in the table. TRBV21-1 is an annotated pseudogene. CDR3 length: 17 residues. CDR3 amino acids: CASSKRSGYTSTDTQYF. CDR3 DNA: TGTGCCAGCAGCAAAAGGTCGGGTTATACTAGCACAGATACGCAGTATTTT.

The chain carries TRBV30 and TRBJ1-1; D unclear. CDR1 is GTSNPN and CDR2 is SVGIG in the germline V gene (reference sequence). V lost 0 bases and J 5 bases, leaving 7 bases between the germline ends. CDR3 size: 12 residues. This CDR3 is CAWSVGSTEAFF. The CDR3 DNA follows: TGTGCCTGGAGTGTGGGTAGTACTGAAGCTTTCTTT.